Listed here are 8 T cell receptor beta chains from one sample, sequenced in a study of cytomegalovirus exposure and HLA in healthy donors. PCR was performed using 60 Vbeta and 13 Jbeta primers. Clones were read by immunoSEQ multiplex PCR, and TCRdb kept only the in-frame ones, dropping some. The table shows 140,000 to 150,000 clones, with roughly 80% occurring only once. Sequencing used PBMCs. Every receptor here comes from a woman in her 30s in good health and CMV-seronegative.

This rearrangement joins TRBV4-1 to TRBJ2-7, with a weak D call TRBD1 (7 bases). V lost 1 base, J lost 7 bases, and 11 bases lay in between. This CDR3 has 13 residues. Germline V gene data show CDR1 as MGHRA and CDR2 as YSYEKL. CDR3 sequence: CASSQAPGGEQYF. The CDR3 region has the DNA TGCGCCAGCAGCCAAGCCCCAGGGGGGGAGCAGTACTTC.

The chain is built from TRBV7-6 and TRBJ2-5; 13 nucleotides align to TRBD2. V was pared by 5 bases and J by 1 base, with 13 bases of the junction left unmatched. The germline V gene has CDR1 SGHVS and CDR2 FNYEAQ. The CDR3 totals 19 residues. The DNA for the CDR3 is TGTGCCAGCAGCCCCGCCGCCCTTGGACTAGCGGGGGCCCAAGAGACCCAGTACTTC. Encoded protein: CASSPAALGLAGAQETQYF.

The genes are TRBV7-8 and TRBJ1-1, with D uncertain. CDR3 size: 15 residues. Germline loops: CDR1 SGHVS, CDR2 FQNEAQ. V lost 1 base, J lost 3 bases, and 12 bases lay in between. This CDR3 is CASSLGGISDTEAFF. The CDR3 nucleotides are TGTGCCAGCAGCTTAGGAGGTATCTCGGACACTGAAGCTTTCTTT.

The rearrangement links TRBV4-1 to TRBJ2-5; D possibly corresponds to TRBD1 (6 bases). V dropped 3 bases and J dropped 5 bases, with 13 bases sitting between them. From germline, CDR1 is MGHRA and CDR2 YSYEKL. The CDR3 covers 14 residues. CDR3 sequence: CASSQDGQRETQYF. CDR3 in DNA: TGCGCCAGCAGCCAGGATGGACAGAGGGAGACCCAGTACTTC.

This clone was recorded only once. V usage is TRBV6-1 and J usage is TRBJ1-2, with 7 bases identical to TRBD1. This CDR3 has 12 amino acids. V was pared by 9 bases and J by 5 bases, with 6 bases of the junction left unmatched. Germline loops: CDR1 MNHNS, CDR2 SASEGT. DNA of the CDR3: TGTGCCAGTAAACTACAGGGGTATGGCTACACCTTC. Amino acids: CASKLQGYGYTF.

The rearrangement uses TRBV9 and TRBJ2-1; TRBD2 aligns across 10 bases. Losses at the gene ends were 0 bases for V and 7 bases for J; bases not matched to a gene: 7. Germline V gene data show CDR1 as SGDLS and CDR2 as YYNGEE. The CDR3 spans 16 residues. CDR3 amino acids: CASSVGSGGAVNEQFF. The DNA of the CDR3 is TGTGCCAGCAGCGTAGGAAGCGGGGGGGCGGTGAATGAGCAGTTCTTC.

This chain joins TRBV27 and TRBJ1-2, with a tentative D call TRBD1 (6 bases). CDR1 and CDR2 (germline): MNHEY, SMNVEV (reference sequence). The CDR3 is 14 residues long. V lost 6 bases and J lost 3, with 14 bases in between. The CDR3 protein is CASSPLRQDYGYTF. CDR3 bases: TGTGCCAGCAGCCCCCTTCGACAGGACTATGGCTACACCTTC.

The chain employs TRBV7-3 and TRBJ2-7; 7 bases line up with TRBD2. CDR3 length: 14 residues. CDR1 is SGHTA, CDR2 FQGTGA, per germline. The V and J ends lost 5 bases and 0 bases, in that order; junction bases with no gene match: 4. The CDR3 region is CASSQGGSSYEQYF. CDR3 sequence (DNA): TGTGCCAGCAGCCAGGGCGGGAGCTCCTACGAGCAGTACTTC.